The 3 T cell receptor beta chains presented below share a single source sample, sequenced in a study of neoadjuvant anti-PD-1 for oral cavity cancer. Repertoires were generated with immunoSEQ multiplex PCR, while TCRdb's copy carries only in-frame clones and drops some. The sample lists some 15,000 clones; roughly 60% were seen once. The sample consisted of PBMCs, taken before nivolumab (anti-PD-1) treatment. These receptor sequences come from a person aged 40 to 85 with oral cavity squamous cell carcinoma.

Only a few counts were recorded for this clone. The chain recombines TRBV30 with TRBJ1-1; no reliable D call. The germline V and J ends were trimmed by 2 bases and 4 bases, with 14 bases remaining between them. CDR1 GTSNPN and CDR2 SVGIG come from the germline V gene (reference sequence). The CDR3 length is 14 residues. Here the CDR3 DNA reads TGTGCCTGGAGTTATTCCCGACGGGCCACTGAAGCTTTCTTT. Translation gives CAWSYSRRATEAFF.

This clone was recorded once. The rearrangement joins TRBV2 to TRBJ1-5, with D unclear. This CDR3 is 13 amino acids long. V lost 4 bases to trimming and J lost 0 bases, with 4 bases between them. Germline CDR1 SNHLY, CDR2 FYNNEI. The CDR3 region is CASSGGSNQPQHF. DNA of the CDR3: TGTGCCAGCAGTGGAGGTAGCAATCAGCCCCAGCATTTT.

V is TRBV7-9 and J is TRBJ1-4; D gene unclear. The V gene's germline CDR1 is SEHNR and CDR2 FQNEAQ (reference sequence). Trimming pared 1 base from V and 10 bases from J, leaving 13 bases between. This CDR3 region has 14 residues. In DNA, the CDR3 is TGTGCCAGCAGCTTAGGCACCGGAATGGGAAAACTGTTTTTT. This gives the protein CASSLGTGMGKLFF.